The 9 T cell receptor beta chains given below trace back to one sample, sequenced in a study of blood T cell repertoires in COVID-19 (dated by TCRdb to about 2020). The library was built by means of the immunoSEQ multiplex PCR assay. In its TCRdb copy, this immuneACCESS table keeps in-frame sequences only and misses some clones. Where compared with another copy, unresolved V genes explain less than half of these, and the others have no known cause. A total of approximately 230,000 clones appear in this sample, about 91% of them only once. The ten largest clonotypes hold around 1.5% of the sample. Source material: peripheral blood. These receptors were collected from a man at least 80 years old with acute or convalescent COVID-19.

This clone appeared once. The chain joins TRBV19 to TRBJ1-1; TRBD1 agrees at 8 bases. CDR3 length: 15 amino acids. The junction had 5 bases not matched to a gene; V was cut back by 5 bases and J by 0 bases. Germline CDR1 and CDR2: LNHDA and SQIVND (reference sequence). The CDR3 protein is CASSAGQDMNTEAFF. The CDR3 bases are TGTGCCAGTAGTGCGGGACAGGACATGAACACTGAAGCTTTCTTT.

The rearrangement links TRBV5-1 to TRBJ1-1; 7 bases are shared with TRBD1. Germline trimming cut 0 bases from V and 0 bases from J; bases unmatched to any gene: 5. CDR1 and CDR2 (germline): SGHRS, YFSETQ. The length of the CDR3 is 16 residues. The CDR3 is CASSLVDRDLNTEAFF. Here the CDR3 DNA reads TGCGCCAGCAGCTTGGTTGACAGGGATTTGAACACTGAAGCTTTCTTT.

The chain links TRBV6-2 or TRBV6-3 to TRBJ2-7, with D perhaps TRBD2 (6 bases). Germline loops: CDR1 MNHEY, CDR2 SVGEGT. The germline V and J ends were trimmed by 5 bases and 4 bases, with 15 bases remaining between them. This CDR3 is built from 14 residues. The CDR3 DNA follows: TGTGCCAGCAGTCGCGAGAGTGGGAGGTACGAGCAGTACTTC. It yields the protein CASSRESGRYEQYF.

The rearrangement joins TRBV7-3 to TRBJ2-5, with 8 bases fitting TRBD1. After removal of 0 bases from V and 2 bases from J, the junction contained 5 bases not matched to a gene. The CDR3 runs to 16 residues. CDR1 and CDR2 from the germline V gene are SGHTA and FQGTGA. CDR3 nucleotides: TGTGCCAGCAGCTTAACTATTGGGACAGGTCAAGAGACCCAGTACTTC. This codes for CASSLTIGTGQETQYF.

The J gene is TRBJ1-1, the V gene TRBV7-2, with TRBD1 as a possible D gene (6 bases). In germline, CDR1 is SGHTA, CDR2 FQGNSA. V lost 5 bases and J lost 5, with 12 bases in between. The CDR3 has 13 amino acids. This CDR3 reads CASSHGQNTEAFF. The CDR3 nucleotides read TGTGCCAGCAGCCACGGACAGAATACTGAAGCTTTCTTT.

The rearrangement joins TRBV28 to TRBJ1-1; 9 bases line up with TRBD1. CDR1 and CDR2 (germline): MDHEN, SYDVKM. J was trimmed by 2 bases and V by 5 bases; bases with no gene match: 6. The CDR3 is 15 amino acids. CDR3 DNA sequence: TGTGCCAGCAGTGAACCGGGACAGGGAAACACTGAAGCTTTCTTT. This translates into CASSEPGQGNTEAFF.

The J gene is TRBJ1-3, the V gene TRBV6-5, with no clear D. The germline CDR1 and CDR2 sequences are MNHEY and SVGAGI. V shed 7 bases and J shed 9 bases, with 19 bases lying between them. The CDR3 extends over 14 amino acids. CDR3 nucleotide sequence: TGTGCCAGCAACAACAACAGAGCTTACAGCACCATATATTTT. As protein: CASNNNRAYSTIYF.

The genes are TRBV7-3 and TRBJ2-1, with D possibly being TRBD1 (7 bases). Trimming removed 1 base at V and 0 bases at J, with 10 bases between. The CDR3 runs to 16 residues. The germline CDR1 and CDR2 sequences are SGHTA and FQGTGA. The CDR3 protein is CASSLRQGGSYNEQFF. In DNA form, the CDR3 reads TGTGCCAGCAGCTTAAGACAGGGAGGCTCCTACAATGAGCAGTTCTTC.

This chain uses TRBV7-8 with TRBJ1-2; 7 positions match TRBD1. The germline V gene has CDR1 SGHVS and CDR2 FQNEAQ. V was pared by 0 bases and J by 2 bases, with 6 bases of the junction left unmatched. The CDR3 sequence is 16 residues long. In DNA, the CDR3 is TGTGCCAGCAGCTTAGCTAATCCGGGACAGAACTATGGCTACACCTTC. Translating it yields CASSLANPGQNYGYTF. The complete variable domain, with remaining parts taken from reference TRBV7-8 and TRBJ1-2, reads GAGVSQSPRYKVAKRGQDVALRCDPISGHVSLFWYQQALGQGPEFLTYFQNEAQLDKSGLPSDRFFAERPEGSVSTLKIQRTQQEDSAVYLCASSLANPGQNYGYTFGSGTRLTVV.